Here is one T cell receptor (beta chain) with its context. Antigen: not known. The data stem from a study of identical twins. General study points: It was possible that invariant MAIT and iNKT cells partly confounded the zero-insertion analyses.

TCRdb processed the 5' RACE reads anew with MiXCR; each CDR3 protein has one entry. The repertoire holds 400,000 to 500,000 distinct CDR3 sequences, with 13% to 15% as singletons. These data also formed part of another study, on yellow fever vaccine responses in identical twins.

The receptor comes from a woman younger than 30 in good health. The sequenced sample was CD4+ T cells sorted from blood.

The CDR3 sequence: CSAPSRGQGVNEQFF. Written as DNA, the CDR3 is TGCAGTGCCCCCAGCCGGGGACAGGGTGTCAATGAGCAGTTCTTC. The rearrangement joins TRBV20-1 to TRBJ2-1; 9 bases are a match to TRBD1. Looked up from germline, CDR1 is DFQATT and CDR2 is SNEGSKA (reference sequence). J was trimmed by 6 bases and V by 6 bases; bases with no gene match: 12. CDR3 length equals 15 residues.